A single sample gave rise to the 7 T cell receptor beta chains below, sequenced in a study of blood T cell repertoires in COVID-19. Profiling relied on immunoSEQ multiplex PCR, and the TCRdb table lists in-frame clones only, not all of them. Of 450,000 or so clones listed, roughly 89% are singletons. Sequencing was done on a sample of peripheral blood. These receptors were obtained from a man aged 18 to 30 with COVID-19, enrolled during active disease.

The chain joins TRBV12-3 or TRBV12-4 to TRBJ2-3; D unclear. V was clipped by 1 base and J by 4 bases, with 3 bases between them. This CDR3 contains 12 residues. Written as DNA, the CDR3 is TGTGCCAGCAGTTTAGTAGCAGATACGCAGTATTTT. Amino acids: CASSLVADTQYF.

The V gene is TRBV30, the J gene TRBJ2-1, with TRBD2 matching over 8 bases. CDR3 length equals 13 residues. The V and J ends lost 0 bases and 9 bases, in that order; junction bases with no gene match: 4. CDR1 is GTSNPN, CDR2 SVGIG, per germline (reference sequence). For the CDR3, the DNA is TGTGCCTGGAGTGTACGGGAGGGGTCTGAGCAGTTCTTC. It yields the protein CAWSVREGSEQFF. Variable domain in full (rest from reference TRBV30 and TRBJ2-1): SQTIHQWPATLVQPVGSPLSLECTVEGTSNPNLYWYRQAAGRGLQLLFYSVGIGQISSEVPQNLSASRPQDRQFILSSKKLLLSDSGFYLCAWSVREGSEQFFGPGTRLTVL.

This clone was counted a single time. V is TRBV3-1 (or the pseudogene TRBV3-2) and J is TRBJ2-1; 8 bases are shared with TRBD1. Germline CDR1 LGHDT, CDR2 YNNKEL (reference sequence). V shed 1 base and J 11 bases; nucleotides not matched to a gene: 4. The CDR3 covers 13 residues. The CDR3 DNA reads TGTGCCAGCAGCCAAGGGGGACAGGTAAAGCAGTTCTTC. Translated, it gives CASSQGGQVKQFF.

This chain connects TRBV12-5 to TRBJ2-1; 10 bases fit TRBD2. CDR1 and CDR2 from the germline V gene are LGHNT and FRNRAP. With 4 bases clipped from V and 6 bases from J, the junction kept 3 bases outside the gene matches. The CDR3 length is 14 residues. CDR3 loop: CASGSPSGGNEQFF. CDR3 in DNA: TGTGCTAGTGGTTCCCCTAGCGGGGGCAATGAGCAGTTCTTC.

This chain connects TRBV5-1 to TRBJ1-3; 8 bases fit TRBD1. CDR3 length: 16 residues. Trimming at V came to 1 base and at J to 0 bases, leaving 3 bases not matched to a gene. Germline V gene lookup returns CDR1 SGHRS and CDR2 YFSETQ. The DNA for the CDR3 is TGCGCCAGCAGCTTGACAGGGGGAAGCTCTGGAAACACCATATATTTT. This codes for CASSLTGGSSGNTIYF.

The chain is built from TRBV19 and TRBJ1-2, with 9 bases fitting TRBD1. The trim removed 4 bases at V and 4 bases at J, leaving 7 bases unmatched. CDR3 length: 15 residues. The germline V gene has CDR1 LNHDA and CDR2 SQIVND (reference sequence). CDR3 in amino acids: CASSTRDRVGYGYTF. The CDR3, as DNA: TGTGCCAGTAGTACCCGGGACAGGGTCGGCTATGGCTACACCTTC.

The chain couples TRBV6-5 to TRBJ2-5; 10 bases match TRBD2. In germline, CDR1 is MNHEY, CDR2 SVGAGI. The CDR3 length is 15 residues. The V and J ends lost 2 bases and 9 bases, in that order; junction bases with no gene match: 9. This chain's CDR3 is CASSYRVAGGEAQYF. For the CDR3, the DNA is TGTGCCAGCAGTTACCGGGTAGCGGGGGGTGAAGCCCAGTACTTC.